This TCR beta chain is drawn from a study of T cells in localized non-small cell lung cancer. Overall study results and limits: Compared with tumor, uninvolved adjacent lung displayed greater T cell clonality, ranking highest overall. Adjacent lung had a median about 57 of the 100 largest tumor clones. The study linked higher blood T cell density to longer overall survival. Without multi-region sequencing, intratumor heterogeneity could not be excluded.

Measured with immunoSEQ multiplex PCR; TCRdb has only the in-frame clones, and not every one. Here the sample spans 950 to 1,500 clones, more than 20% being singletons. The sample holds one count of this clone. Its cognate antigen is unknown. The CDR3 consists of 13 residues. Trimming cost V 6 bases and J 8 bases, with 13 bases left between them. Germline CDR1 is MGHDK and CDR2 is SYGVNS. The source material was normal lung tissue next to the tumor, sampled before any cancer treatment. This TCR was recovered from a man aged 35 to 70 with stage III squamous cell lung carcinoma. The chain couples TRBV25-1 to TRBJ1-4; no firm D call. The CDR3 DNA reads as TGTGCCAGCAGAGCACCGTTAGGGGAAAAACTGTTTTTT. This sequence encodes CASRAPLGEKLFF.